The 10 T cell receptor beta chains listed next were all sequenced from one sample in a study of CD8 T cells in ankylosing spondylitis. Points from the study as a whole: Seemingly distinctive of ankylosing spondylitis blood was a TCR beta motif formed by eight highly homologous variants.

TCRdb itself ran the 5' RACE reads through MiXCR, one entry per CDR3 protein. Of roughly 700,000 distinct CDR3 sequences detected, over 15% appear once; the ten largest clones hold 19%. These receptors' antigens are unknown. The sample consisted of blood, either unsorted or a sorted T cell fraction (not recorded which). The receptors stem from a male donor with ankylosing spondylitis.

This chain links TRBV6-6 with TRBJ2-2; D gene unclear. The CDR3 is made up of 12 amino acids. CDR1 is MNHNY, CDR2 SVGAGI, per germline (reference sequence). The V and J ends lost 2 bases and 5 bases respectively, with 3 bases between them. CDR3 loop: CASSYRTGELFF. CDR3 coding DNA: TGTGCCAGCAGTTACAGGACCGGGGAGCTGTTTTTT.

A few counts support this clonotype. The rearrangement joins TRBV5-1 to TRBJ1-3; TRBD1 matches 7 bases. Germline V gives CDR1 SGHRS, CDR2 YFSETQ. J gave up 2 bases and V 4 bases, and 3 bases lay outside the gene matches. The CDR3 is 14 residues long. CDR3 amino acids: CASSATGTGNTIYF. In DNA, the CDR3 is TGCGCCAGCAGCGCGACAGGGACTGGAAACACCATATATTTT.

This clonotype appeared many times. The chain is built from TRBV6-5 and TRBJ2-7; tentative D call: TRBD1 (6 bases). Germline CDR1 MNHEY, CDR2 SVGAGI. CDR3 length: 14 residues. The V end lost 3 bases, the J end lost 0 bases, and 9 bases lay between the germline ends. The CDR3 protein is CASSYWGPSYEQYF. The CDR3 nucleotides read TGTGCCAGCAGTTATTGGGGGCCCTCCTACGAGCAGTACTTC.

This clonotype occurred a few times. V is TRBV29-1 and J is TRBJ2-7; TRBD1 aligns across 10 bases. V was clipped by 3 bases and J by 2 bases; unmatched bases: 10. CDR1 is SQVTM and CDR2 is ANQGSEA in the germline V gene. The CDR3 has 16 amino acids. CDR3 nucleotide sequence: TGCAGCGTTGAGGTGCCCGGGACAGGGGCGACCTACGAGCAGTACTTC. It specifies CSVEVPGTGATYEQYF.

This clonotype was picked up a small number of times. CDR3 DNA sequence: TGTGCCAGCAGCTTAGGCGGACAGGGGGATGGCTACACCTTC. It yields the protein CASSLGGQGDGYTF. This chain joins TRBV5-6 and TRBJ1-2; TRBD1 matches 10 bases. Unmatched junction bases numbered 4, after V lost 2 bases and J lost 6 bases. Germline V gives CDR1 SGHDT, CDR2 YYEEEE. The CDR3 is 14 residues long.

V is TRBV11-1 and J is TRBJ2-2; the match to TRBD2 covers 14 bases. Germline loops: CDR1 SGHAT, CDR2 FQDESV (reference sequence). The CDR3 loop spans 18 amino acids. V was clipped by 3 bases and J by 3 bases; unmatched bases: 6. CDR3 amino acids: CASSLGTSGGLDTGELFF. The CDR3 DNA reads TGTGCCAGCAGCTTGGGGACTAGCGGGGGCCTTGACACCGGGGAGCTGTTTTTT.

The J gene is TRBJ2-5, the V gene TRBV5-1; TRBD2 matches 9 bases. Germline-derived CDR1 and CDR2 are SGHRS and YFSETQ. With 0 bases clipped from V and 5 bases from J, the junction kept 8 bases outside the gene matches. The CDR3 loop spans 16 amino acids. This chain's CDR3 is CASSLAAIAGVETQYF. In nucleotides, the CDR3 is TGCGCCAGCAGCTTGGCCGCGATAGCGGGAGTGGAGACCCAGTACTTC.

This chain links TRBV20-1 with TRBJ2-7; 8 bases agree with TRBD1. Germline lookup yields CDR1 DFQATT and CDR2 SNEGSKA (reference sequence). The CDR3 is made up of 15 amino acids. V lost 3 bases to trimming and J lost 2 bases; unmatched junction nucleotides: 9. CDR3 DNA: TGCAGTGCTAGCCCAGGGGGCTTCACGGCCTACGAGCAGTACTTC. Protein: CSASPGGFTAYEQYF.

This chain uses TRBV5-1 with TRBJ2-2; D ambiguous. The germline CDR1 and CDR2 sequences are SGHRS and YFSETQ. The CDR3 has 13 residues. The V and J ends lost 4 bases and 6 bases respectively, with 10 bases between them. CDR3 in amino acids: CASSLVESGELFF. The CDR3 bases are TGCGCCAGCAGCCTCGTCGAGTCCGGGGAGCTGTTTTTT.

The J gene is TRBJ2-2, the V gene TRBV7-6; TRBD1 matches at 7 bases. Losses at the gene ends were 5 bases for V and 1 base for J; bases not matched to a gene: 4. The CDR3 spans 15 residues. Looked up from germline, CDR1 is SGHVS and CDR2 is FNYEAQ. For the CDR3, the DNA is TGTGCCAGCAGCCGGGACAGATTGAACACCGGGGAGCTGTTTTTT. This sequence encodes CASSRDRLNTGELFF.